Shown below are 19 T cell receptor beta chains from a single sample sequenced in a study of blood T cell repertoires in COVID-19. Only in-frame clones appear in the TCRdb table, and some are missing; sequencing was by immunoSEQ multiplex PCR. The profile covers 170,000 or so clones, with over 80% appearing a single time and 2.5% to 3% taken by the ten largest. Sequenced: peripheral blood. All receptors derive from a woman aged 55-69 years with acute or convalescent COVID-19.

The rearrangement joins TRBV11-3 to TRBJ2-2, with no clear D. Germline V CDR1 and CDR2: SGHNT, YENEEA. Trimming cost V 1 base and J 8 bases, with 8 bases left between them. CDR3 length: 13 amino acids. CDR3 residues: CASSLGVLGELFF. The CDR3 region has the DNA TGTGCCAGCAGCTTAGGAGTACTGGGGGAGCTGTTTTTT.

The J gene is TRBJ1-4, the V gene TRBV2; perhaps TRBD1 as D (6 bases). The germline gives CDR1 SNHLY, CDR2 FYNNEI. The V gene lost 4 bases and the J gene lost 8 bases, with 14 bases spanning the gap. The CDR3 totals 14 residues. The DNA for the CDR3 is TGTGCCAGCAGTGCAGACAGGACGGGGGAAAAACTGTTTTTT. Protein sequence: CASSADRTGEKLFF.

This chain joins TRBV7-2 and TRBJ2-2; no reliable D call. CDR1 is SGHTA, CDR2 FQGNSA, per germline. V lost 1 base and J lost 7, with 7 bases in between. The CDR3 consists of 13 residues. CDR3 in DNA: TGTGCCAGCAGCTTAGAGTCGCGCGGGGAGCTGTTTTTT. It specifies CASSLESRGELFF.

The CDR3 reads CASSLGPQGAQETQYF. As DNA, the CDR3 is TGCGCCAGCAGCTTGGGACCCCAGGGGGCGCAGGAGACCCAGTACTTC. J is TRBJ2-5 and V is TRBV5-1; 8 nucleotides line up with TRBD1. J lost 5 bases, V lost 0 bases, and 9 bases had no gene match. Germline V gene lookup returns CDR1 SGHRS and CDR2 YFSETQ. The CDR3 consists of 16 residues.

This rearrangement joins TRBV28 to TRBJ1-2, with 8 bases matching TRBD1. The CDR3 has 15 residues. V shed 2 bases and J 6 bases; nucleotides not matched to a gene: 8. Per the germline V gene, CDR1 is MDHEN and CDR2 is SYDVKM. DNA of the CDR3: TGTGCCAGCAGTTTACTCCGGACAGGGATGGATGGCTACACCTTC. It codes for CASSLLRTGMDGYTF.

The CDR3 coding sequence is TGCAGTGCTAGTGGCGACAGGGGTGGCAATCAGCCCCAGCATTTT. It codes for CSASGDRGGNQPQHF. The chain carries TRBV20-1 and TRBJ1-5, with 8 bases that match TRBD1. Per germline, CDR1 DFQATT and CDR2 SNEGSKA (reference sequence). This CDR3 comprises 15 residues. After removal of 3 bases from V and 2 bases from J, the junction contained 6 bases not matched to a gene.

The chain is built from TRBV5-6 and TRBJ2-2, with D possibly matching TRBD1 (6 bases). The CDR3 is 15 residues long. Per the germline V gene, CDR1 is SGHDT and CDR2 is YYEEEE. V was cut by 3 bases and J by 1 base, with 10 bases left in between. CDR3 bases: TGTGCCAGCAGCTCCTGGACAGAGAACACCGGGGAGCTGTTTTTT. Residues: CASSSWTENTGELFF.

The CDR3 nucleotides read TGTGCCAGCAGCACCCGACAAGGAAACACCATATATTTT. Translation gives CASSTRQGNTIYF. The chain combines TRBV9 with TRBJ1-3; no clear D gene. Trimming took off 4 bases at V and 4 bases at J, with 9 bases between the two ends. The V gene's germline CDR1 is SGDLS and CDR2 YYNGEE. This CDR3 comprises 13 residues. Supplemented by reference TRBV9 and TRBJ1-3, the full variable domain reads DSGVTQTPKHLITATGQRVTLRCSPRSGDLSVYWYQQSLDQGLQFLIQYYNGEERAKGNILERFSAQQFPDLHSELNLSSLELGDSALYFCASSTRQGNTIYFGEGSWLTVV.

The chain combines TRBV7-6 with TRBJ2-3, with 9 bases matching TRBD1. V lost 6 bases, J lost 0 bases, and 4 bases stayed unmatched. The CDR3 loop spans 15 amino acids. Germline CDR1 SGHVS, CDR2 FNYEAQ. DNA for the CDR3: TGTGCCAGCAGAAAGGACAGGGGTAGCACAGATACGCAGTATTTT. Its translation is CASRKDRGSTDTQYF.

This CDR3 is CASSLAGTSGGEGRETQYF. CDR3 bases: TGTGCCAGCAGCTTGGCAGGGACTAGCGGGGGGGAGGGAAGAGAGACCCAGTACTTC. This chain links TRBV5-4 with TRBJ2-5; TRBD2 matches 16 bases. The CDR3 is 19 amino acids. From germline, CDR1 is SGHNT and CDR2 YYREEE (reference sequence). Trimming cost V 0 bases and J 4 bases; bases outside gene matches: 9.

The rearrangement joins TRBV30 to TRBJ1-5; the match to TRBD1 covers 9 bases. CDR3 length: 15 residues. Trimming cost V 3 bases and J 5 bases; bases outside gene matches: 8. Germline V gene data show CDR1 as GTSNPN and CDR2 as SVGIG (reference sequence). The CDR3 reads CAWRPTGGRDQPQHF. The CDR3 coding sequence is TGTGCCTGGAGACCGACAGGGGGAAGGGATCAGCCCCAGCATTTT. Together with reference TRBV30 and TRBJ1-5, the CDR3 gives the full variable domain: SQTIHQWPATLVQPVGSPLSLECTVEGTSNPNLYWYRQAAGRGLQLLFYSVGIGQISSEVPQNLSASRPQDRQFILSSKKLLLSDSGFYLCAWRPTGGRDQPQHFGDGTRLSIL.

This chain links TRBV11-3 with TRBJ2-3; 13 nucleotides match TRBD2. Trimming removed 5 bases from V and 6 bases from J; junction bases left unmatched: 11. Germline V gene sequence: CDR1 SGHNT, CDR2 YENEEA. This CDR3 is built from 17 residues. CDR3 residues: CASSPPTSGGGADTQYF. CDR3 in DNA: TGTGCCAGCAGCCCCCCCACTAGCGGGGGGGGAGCCGATACGCAGTATTTT.

The table lists this clone with a few counts. CDR3 DNA: TGTGCCAGCAGCCAAGATGTTCAAAACTATGGCTACACCTTC. Translated, it gives CASSQDVQNYGYTF. The V call is TRBV4-2, the J call TRBJ1-2; no clear D gene. Trimming removed 0 bases at V and 2 bases at J, with 7 bases between. This CDR3 contains 14 residues. Per germline, CDR1 LGHNA and CDR2 YNFKEQ.

V gene TRBV6-6 combines with J gene TRBJ2-3, with D tentatively TRBD1 (7 bases). Germline assignment: CDR1 MNHNY and CDR2 SVGAGI (reference sequence). The CDR3 consists of 16 residues. V was cut by 2 bases and J by 7 bases, with 19 bases left in between. The CDR3 spells CASSYQGQLGRNTQYF. For the CDR3, the DNA is TGTGCCAGCAGTTACCAGGGACAGCTAGGGAGGAATACGCAGTATTTT.

This clone was seen more than once but under ten times. CDR3 nucleotide sequence: TGTGCCAGCAGCGTAGGGATCCAGGGGGCGAACACCGGGGAGCTGTTTTTT. This gives the protein CASSVGIQGANTGELFF. This chain connects TRBV9 to TRBJ2-2; 7 positions match TRBD1. CDR1 and CDR2 (germline): SGDLS, YYNGEE. CDR3 length: 17 residues. Losses at the gene ends were 0 bases for V and 0 bases for J; bases not matched to a gene: 5.

V and J are TRBV4-3 and TRBJ1-2; possible D gene TRBD1, 5 bases. The germline V gene has CDR1 LGHNA and CDR2 YSLEER. This CDR3 has 13 amino acids. Trimming shortened V by 3 bases and J by 5 bases, and 10 bases separated the two germline ends. This chain's CDR3 is CASSQGKGYGYTF. The CDR3 DNA sequence: TGCGCCAGCAGCCAGGGGAAGGGGTATGGCTACACCTTC.

The chain couples TRBV5-4 to TRBJ1-2, with 10 nucleotides matching TRBD1. Germline lookup yields CDR1 SGHNT and CDR2 YYREEE (reference sequence). CDR3 length: 13 amino acids. The J segment lost 8 bases and the V segment lost 4 bases, leaving 5 bases of the junction unmatched. The CDR3 region is CASSQDRGQGYTF. DNA of the CDR3: TGTGCCAGCAGCCAAGACAGGGGGCAAGGCTACACCTTC.

V is TRBV28 and J is TRBJ1-6; D is possibly TRBD1 (5 bases). The CDR3 runs to 19 residues. From germline, CDR1 is MDHEN and CDR2 SYDVKM. V was cut by 3 bases and J by 0 bases, with 18 bases left in between. The CDR3 DNA reads TGTGCCAGCAGTTTTTCGGGGGAGTTGGCGAGCTCCTATAATTCACCCCTCCACTTT. This gives the protein CASSFSGELASSYNSPLHF.

The chain is built from TRBV7-8 and TRBJ1-1; D perhaps matches TRBD1 (6 bases). The germline V gene has CDR1 SGHVS and CDR2 FQNEAQ. With 3 bases removed from V and 4 bases from J, the gap between germline ends came to 18 bases. CDR3 length: 16 amino acids. CDR3 sequence: CASSFRTASSGTEAFF. The CDR3 bases are TGTGCCAGCAGCTTTCGGACAGCCAGCTCGGGCACTGAAGCTTTCTTT.